Presented here are 32 T cell receptor beta chains from one specimen sequenced in a study of cytomegalovirus exposure and HLA in healthy donors. The protocol was immunoSEQ multiplex PCR, while the TCRdb copy is restricted to in-frame clones and leaves out a portion. The sample holds under 200,000 clones; roughly 96% are singletons and the top ten take about 0.89%. Sequencing was done on a sample of PBMCs. The receptors come from a young woman in good health and CMV-seronegative.

The CDR3 bases are TGTGCCAGCAGTTTATCGGGGTTCAGGGACTACGAGCAGTACTTC. Amino acid sequence: CASSLSGFRDYEQYF. The chain uses TRBV27 and TRBJ2-7, with D perhaps TRBD1 (5 bases). This CDR3 region has 15 residues. Germline CDR1 reads MNHEY; CDR2 reads SMNVEV (reference sequence). Deletions cut 0 bases from V and 3 bases from J, with 12 bases between.

With respect to this clone: Other DNA sequences in this specimen translate into the identical CDR3. The chain couples TRBV7-2 to TRBJ1-1, with 9 bases matching TRBD1. Trimming cost V 5 bases and J 2 bases; bases outside gene matches: 3. Germline CDR1 is SGHTA and CDR2 is FQGNSA. The CDR3 covers 14 residues. The DNA for the CDR3 is TGTGCCAGCAGCCTGGGACAGGGTAACACTGAAGCTTTCTTT. Protein product: CASSLGQGNTEAFF.

This chain links TRBV19 with TRBJ1-5; D gene unclear. V gave up 3 bases and J gave up 0 bases, with 9 bases separating them. The germline V gene encodes CDR1 LNHDA and CDR2 SQIVND (reference sequence). The CDR3 contains 15 residues. DNA for the CDR3: TGTGCCAGTAGTATCCAGGATTATAGCAATCAGCCCCAGCATTTT. The encoded protein is CASSIQDYSNQPQHF.

V gene TRBV11-1 combines with J gene TRBJ1-2, with D uncertain. The CDR3 consists of 14 residues. V gave up 1 base and J gave up 0 bases, with 6 bases separating them. Germline V gives CDR1 SGHAT, CDR2 FQDESV (reference sequence). CDR3 region: CASSLVPANYGYTF. The CDR3 coding sequence is TGTGCCAGCAGCTTAGTTCCAGCTAACTATGGCTACACCTTC.

J is TRBJ2-3 and V is TRBV6-1; 7 positions match TRBD1. Germline-derived CDR1 and CDR2 are MNHNS and SASEGT. The CDR3 consists of 11 residues. V lost 10 bases and J lost 3; bases outside the gene matches: 1. In DNA form, the CDR3 reads TGTGCCATGGGACAGACAGATACGCAGTATTTT. This sequence encodes CAMGQTDTQYF.

The gene calls are TRBV7-9 and TRBJ2-1; D not resolved. The CDR3 loop spans 16 amino acids. CDR1 and CDR2 (germline): SEHNR, FQNEAQ (reference sequence). V was trimmed by 1 base and J by 0 bases, leaving 10 bases between them. The CDR3 loop reads CASSLVGGSSYNEQFF. The CDR3, as DNA: TGTGCCAGCAGCTTAGTCGGCGGATCCTCCTACAATGAGCAGTTCTTC.

Comments on this clone: The junction shows a germline mismatch at one end, possibly a read error. Other nucleotide sequences from this sample produce the same CDR3. The chain combines TRBV15 with TRBJ2-6; D may be TRBD1 (5 bases). Germline CDR1 and CDR2: LNHNV and YYDKDF (reference sequence). This CDR3 is 15 amino acids long. CDR3 sequence: CATSRQISGANVLTF. The CDR3 DNA reads TGTGCCACCAGCAGACAAATCTCTGGGGCCAACGTCTTGACTTTC.

This chain joins TRBV7-3 and TRBJ1-5, with D possibly matching TRBD1 (5 bases). Trimming took 4 bases from V and 4 from J, leaving 8 bases between them. Germline V CDR1 and CDR2: SGHTA, FQGTGA. The CDR3 is 13 amino acids. The CDR3 bases are TGTGCCAGCAGCTCCGCAGGGAATCAGCCCCAGCATTTT. As protein: CASSSAGNQPQHF.

V and J are TRBV27 and TRBJ2-7; D unclear. V was cut by 8 bases and J by 3 bases, with 8 bases left in between. Germline V CDR1 and CDR2: MNHEY, SMNVEV (reference sequence). The CDR3 covers 11 residues. CDR3 in DNA: TGTGCCAGCCACAGATTCTACGAGCAGTACTTC. Protein product: CASHRFYEQYF.

V gene TRBV6-5 combines with J gene TRBJ1-1; tentatively, D is TRBD1 (5 bases). Germline V gene sequence: CDR1 MNHEY, CDR2 SVGAGI. The CDR3 sequence is 12 residues long. The CDR3, as DNA: TGTGTTGCGGGGGGGTCGAACACTGAAGCTTTCTTT. Encoded protein: CVAGGSNTEAFF.

The rearrangement uses TRBV30 and TRBJ1-5; no clear D. The germline V and J ends were trimmed by 0 bases and 5 bases, with 11 bases remaining between them. The V gene's germline CDR1 is GTSNPN and CDR2 SVGIG (reference sequence). The length of the CDR3 is 14 residues. CDR3 sequence (DNA): TGTGCCTGGAGTGTACGATCGAGGGATCAGCCCCAGCATTTT. Its translation: CAWSVRSRDQPQHF.

The rearrangement links TRBV30 to TRBJ2-7; 9 positions match TRBD1. The CDR3 consists of 15 residues. Germline trimming cut 2 bases from V and 5 bases from J; bases unmatched to any gene: 10. Germline loops: CDR1 GTSNPN, CDR2 SVGIG (reference sequence). CDR3: CAWSLPGTGIHEQYF. The CDR3 DNA sequence: TGTGCCTGGAGTTTACCCGGGACAGGGATCCACGAGCAGTACTTC.

This chain joins TRBV9 and TRBJ2-5, with 7 positions matching TRBD1. Trimming took 0 bases from V and 5 from J; bases not matched to a gene: 7. The CDR3 is made up of 15 amino acids. CDR1 SGDLS and CDR2 YYNGEE come from the germline V gene. Here the CDR3 reads CASSVDGTVGETQYF. The CDR3 region has the DNA TGTGCCAGCAGCGTAGATGGGACAGTGGGGGAGACCCAGTACTTC.

The chain recombines TRBV27 with TRBJ1-1; 8 nucleotides agree with TRBD1. The junction had 6 bases not matched to a gene; V was cut back by 6 bases and J by 6 bases. This CDR3 region has 13 residues. In germline, CDR1 is MNHEY, CDR2 SMNVEV (reference sequence). CDR3 coding DNA: TGTGCCAGCAGACCGGACAGGGCCGCTGAAGCTTTCTTT. This encodes CASRPDRAAEAFF.

This chain links TRBV6-1 with TRBJ2-1, with D possibly being TRBD1 (6 bases). The CDR3 totals 15 residues. Trimming took off 7 bases at V and 3 bases at J, with 16 bases between the two ends. Germline loops: CDR1 MNHNS, CDR2 SASEGT. CDR3 residues: CASKQGRINYNEQFF. The DNA of the CDR3 is TGTGCCAGCAAACAGGGACGGATAAACTACAATGAGCAGTTCTTC.

The V call is TRBV10-3, the J call TRBJ1-5, with TRBD1 identical over 7 bases. CDR3 size: 19 residues. Germline-derived CDR1 and CDR2 are ENHRY and SYGVKD. The ends lost 0 bases at V and 6 bases at J; junction bases unmatched: 17. The CDR3 region is CAISESSIQGMLASQPQHF. In nucleotides, the CDR3 is TGTGCCATCAGTGAGTCGAGCATACAGGGGATGCTCGCGAGTCAGCCCCAGCATTTT.

The chain recombines TRBV13 with TRBJ2-7, with a possible D match to TRBD2 (6 bases). Germline values: CDR1 PRHDT, CDR2 FYEKMQ (reference sequence). CDR3 length: 16 residues. V was pared by 6 bases and J by 0 bases, with 18 bases between. CDR3 nucleotide sequence: TGTGCCAGCAGTCATCCCAGCGGGCGTAGCTCCTACGAGCAGTACTTC. It yields the protein CASSHPSGRSSYEQYF.

This chain connects TRBV7-2 to TRBJ2-2; TRBD1 matches at 10 bases. The CDR3 covers 16 residues. The germline gives CDR1 SGHTA, CDR2 FQGNSA. Trimming removed 4 bases from V and 0 bases from J; junction bases left unmatched: 2. The chain's CDR3 is CASSSGQGANTGELFF. The CDR3 nucleotides read TGTGCCAGCAGCTCTGGACAGGGGGCGAACACCGGGGAGCTGTTTTTT.

This chain connects TRBV6-5 to TRBJ2-1; D is uncertain. Trimming took off 0 bases at V and 9 bases at J, with 12 bases between the two ends. The CDR3 sequence is 14 residues long. CDR1 is MNHEY and CDR2 is SVGAGI in the germline V gene. CDR3 residues: CASSYSYENGEQFF. CDR3 coding DNA: TGTGCCAGCAGTTACTCGTATGAGAACGGTGAGCAGTTCTTC.

The chain employs TRBV6-5 and TRBJ2-3; TRBD2 matches 13 bases. This CDR3 has 14 amino acids. Germline loops: CDR1 MNHEY, CDR2 SVGAGI. Germline trimming cut 5 bases from V and 5 bases from J; bases unmatched to any gene: 1. Written as DNA, the CDR3 is TGTGCCAGCAGTCGACTAGCGGGGGGAGATACGCAGTATTTT. Amino acids: CASSRLAGGDTQYF.

The rearrangement uses TRBV6-5 and TRBJ2-5; possible D gene TRBD1, 6 bases. CDR1 is MNHEY and CDR2 is SVGAGI in the germline V gene. The CDR3 has 16 residues. V lost 2 bases and J 3 bases, leaving 16 bases between the germline ends. CDR3 in DNA: TGTGCCAGCAGTTACGACCTACAGGGTTTAAAAGAGACCCAGTACTTC. It is translated as CASSYDLQGLKETQYF.

The V gene is TRBV27, the J gene TRBJ2-7; no reliable D call. The V end was cut by 3 bases, the J end by 2 bases, with 11 bases between. Germline V gene data show CDR1 as MNHEY and CDR2 as SMNVEV (reference sequence). CDR3 length: 14 amino acids. The CDR3 region is CASSFSQIPYEQYF. The CDR3 DNA reads TGTGCCAGCAGTTTCTCACAGATCCCCTACGAGCAGTACTTC.

This chain connects TRBV7-2 to TRBJ2-3; D is unclear. This CDR3 comprises 13 residues. CDR1 is SGHTA, CDR2 FQGNSA, per germline. Trimming shortened V by 6 bases and J by 6 bases, and 13 bases separated the two germline ends. In DNA form, the CDR3 reads TGTGCCAGCAGTCCGATCGTGCGGGATACGCAGTATTTT. It is translated as CASSPIVRDTQYF.

The J gene is TRBJ1-2, the V gene TRBV4-2, with D possibly being TRBD1 (6 bases). Per the germline V gene, CDR1 is LGHNA and CDR2 is YNFKEQ. The CDR3 totals 14 residues. V lost 0 bases, J lost 6 bases, and 11 bases lay in between. The CDR3, as DNA: TGTGCCAGCAGCCAAGACAGGGCAGGGGATGGCTACACCTTC. Protein sequence: CASSQDRAGDGYTF.

The genes are TRBV5-1 and TRBJ2-1; a weak D match, TRBD2 (6 bases). V lost 4 bases, J lost 5 bases, and 10 bases lay in between. The CDR3 has 13 residues. Germline CDR1 is SGHRS and CDR2 is YFSETQ. CDR3 nucleotides: TGCGCCAGCAGCCGAGGGACTGACAATGAGCAGTTCTTC. The encoded protein is CASSRGTDNEQFF.

The rearrangement uses TRBV7-9 and TRBJ2-3; 7 bases are a match to TRBD2. The CDR3 sequence is 14 residues long. After removal of 4 bases from V and 5 bases from J, the junction contained 6 bases not matched to a gene. Germline CDR1 and CDR2: SEHNR and FQNEAQ (reference sequence). The CDR3, as DNA: TGTGCCAGCAGCTCCTCGGGGGGTGGAGATACGCAGTATTTT. It specifies CASSSSGGGDTQYF.

The rearrangement uses TRBV9 and TRBJ2-7; 12 nucleotides align to TRBD1. The CDR3 has 17 amino acids. V shed 0 bases and J 5 bases; nucleotides not matched to a gene: 9. Looked up from germline, CDR1 is SGDLS and CDR2 is YYNGEE. The CDR3 protein is CASSVGGTGGDRHEQYF. Written as DNA, the CDR3 is TGTGCCAGCAGCGTAGGTGGGACAGGGGGCGATCGCCACGAGCAGTACTTC.

The chain carries TRBV6-5 and TRBJ1-2; D not resolved. The CDR3 totals 14 residues. Germline lookup yields CDR1 MNHEY and CDR2 SVGAGI. Trimming pared 0 bases from V and 5 bases from J, leaving 10 bases between. CDR3 nucleotide sequence: TGTGCCAGCAGTTACTCATCGGGGTATTATGGCTACACCTTC. The encoded protein is CASSYSSGYYGYTF.

The rearrangement links TRBV7-6 to TRBJ2-5, with 10 bases that match TRBD1. The germline gives CDR1 SGHVS, CDR2 FNYEAQ. The CDR3 consists of 13 residues. Unmatched junction bases numbered 2, after V lost 5 bases and J lost 5 bases. The CDR3: CASSRDRGETQYF. The DNA for the CDR3 is TGTGCCAGCAGCCGGGACAGGGGTGAGACCCAGTACTTC. Full variable domain (remainder filled in from reference TRBV7-6 and TRBJ2-5): GAGVSQSPRYKVTKRGQDVALRCDPISGHVSLYWYRQALGQGPEFLTYFNYEAQQDKSGLPNDRFSAERPEGSISTLTIQRTEQRDSAMYRCASSRDRGETQYFGPGTRLLVL.

This sequence joins TRBV4-2 and TRBJ1-2; D remains unclear. V was shortened by 1 base and J by 4 bases, with 22 bases between the two germline ends. The CDR3 is 18 residues long. The germline CDR1 and CDR2 sequences are LGHNA and YNFKEQ. The DNA for the CDR3 is TGTGCCAGCAGCCAAGTACGGTTTTTTTGGCCTCGAGGCTATGGCTACACCTTC. It translates to CASSQVRFFWPRGYGYTF.

This chain uses TRBV6-6 with TRBJ1-2, with unresolved D. This CDR3 comprises 14 residues. Germline V lookup: CDR1 MNHNY, CDR2 SVGAGI (reference sequence). The V gene lost 7 bases and the J gene lost 3 bases, with 15 bases spanning the gap. The CDR3 sequence: CASKPGATDYGYTF. The CDR3 DNA sequence: TGTGCCAGCAAACCGGGAGCGACGGACTATGGCTACACCTTC.

The chain combines TRBV15 with TRBJ1-2; D perhaps matches TRBD1 (6 bases). The germline gives CDR1 LNHNV, CDR2 YYDKDF (reference sequence). This CDR3 spans 14 amino acids. The ends were cut back, 0 bases at V and 5 bases at J, with 10 bases in the middle. The chain's CDR3 is CATSRDRQGYGYTF. The CDR3 DNA reads as TGTGCCACCAGCAGAGATCGGCAGGGGTATGGCTACACCTTC.